The source of this T cell receptor (beta chain) is a study of T-cell memory formation after mild COVID-19. With regard to this clonotype: Its antigen is not known.

This CDR3 region has 15 residues. Germline trimming cut 2 bases from V and 1 base from J; bases unmatched to any gene: 3. Germline assignment: CDR1 SQVTM and CDR2 ANQGSEA. Employing constant-segment primers, 5'RACE generated TCR alpha and TCR beta cDNA libraries bearing sample barcodes and UMIs. Via MiXCR, TCRdb re-called the 5' RACE reads, giving one row per CDR3 protein. The data contain a few hundred thousand distinct CDR3 sequences, around 20% of them singletons. Notes on the study in general: Mostly located in CM and EM were contracting CD4+ clones, with contracting CD8+ clones located in EMRA. Contracting clones, day 15 to 85, had balanced CD4/CD8, and later expanders favored CD4+. Memory sampled before infection contained some responding clones, suggesting cross-reactive memory joined.

The rearrangement links TRBV29-1 to TRBJ2-3; 10 nucleotides align to TRBD2. The receptor was isolated from an adult woman who had mild COVID-19 (a few samples of this study predate the infection). Cell type and time point are not known. The sequenced sample consisted of PBMCs or a T cell subset sorted from them (not recorded which). The CDR3 protein is CSVEPGTSGTDTQYF. DNA of the CDR3: TGCAGCGTTGAACCCGGGACTAGCGGCACAGATACGCAGTATTTT.